Below are 28 T cell receptor beta chains sequenced from a single sample in a study of blood T cell repertoires in COVID-19. Clones were sequenced by immunoSEQ multiplex PCR, and TCRdb holds only the in-frame ones, with some missing. In the table there are fewer than 200,000 clones, 65% to 85% of which are singletons. Material for sequencing was peripheral blood. The source is a woman in her seventies who had recovered from COVID-19.

The CDR3 loop reads CASSLLAGGESPLHF. The CDR3 DNA reads as TGTGCCAGCAGCTTGCTGGCAGGGGGAGAGTCACCCCTCCACTTT. The rearrangement uses TRBV5-6 and TRBJ1-6; 7 bases align to TRBD1. V gave up 1 base and J gave up 10 bases; unmatched junction bases: 8. Germline V lookup: CDR1 SGHDT, CDR2 YYEEEE. The CDR3 runs to 15 residues.

This chain connects TRBV6-2 or TRBV6-3 to TRBJ2-5; the D is unclear. Trimming took 4 bases from V and 2 from J, leaving 17 bases between them. Per the germline V gene, CDR1 is MNHEY and CDR2 is SVGEGT. The CDR3 is 16 residues long. CDR3 in DNA: TGTGCCAGCAGTTTCCCCACAAAACAACCGCAAGAGACCCAGTACTTC. Protein sequence: CASSFPTKQPQETQYF.

The rearrangement uses TRBV5-1 and TRBJ2-1, with a weak D call TRBD2 (5 bases). Trimming shortened V by 9 bases and J by 10 bases, and 23 bases separated the two germline ends. CDR1 SGHRS and CDR2 YFSETQ come from the germline V gene. This CDR3 is 14 amino acids long. CDR3 amino acids: CATSREPRPGEQFF. DNA for the CDR3: TGCGCCACGTCCCGGGAACCCCGCCCGGGGGAGCAGTTCTTC.

The V call is TRBV3-1 (or the pseudogene TRBV3-2), the J call TRBJ2-3, with D perhaps TRBD1 (6 bases). The CDR3 runs 15 residues. Germline V CDR1 and CDR2: LGHDT, YNNKEL (reference sequence). V was cut by 4 bases and J by 5 bases, with 16 bases left in between. The chain's CDR3 is CASSPYRDSEDTQYF. Written as DNA, the CDR3 is TGTGCCAGCAGCCCGTACAGGGATTCGGAAGATACGCAGTATTTT.

The chain couples TRBV3-1 (or the pseudogene TRBV3-2) to TRBJ2-1; 11 bases align to TRBD2. The CDR3 loop spans 15 amino acids. Trimming cost V 0 bases and J 10 bases; bases outside gene matches: 5. Per the germline V gene, CDR1 is LGHDT and CDR2 is YNNKEL (reference sequence). The chain's CDR3 is CASSQDLAGGREQFF. The CDR3 DNA reads TGTGCCAGCAGCCAAGATCTAGCGGGGGGTAGGGAGCAGTTCTTC.

The chain uses TRBV7-2 and TRBJ2-5, with D possibly matching TRBD2 (6 bases). Germline V gives CDR1 SGHTA, CDR2 FQGNSA. The CDR3 covers 14 residues. Deletions cut 2 bases from V and 4 bases from J, with 11 bases between. CDR3 coding DNA: TGTGCCAGCAGCTTACTAGGAGCGGGAGAGACCCAGTACTTC. It translates to CASSLLGAGETQYF.

The chain employs TRBV9 and TRBJ2-5; 9 bases align to TRBD2. J was trimmed by 5 bases and V by 3 bases; bases with no gene match: 14. In germline, CDR1 is SGDLS, CDR2 YYNGEE. This CDR3 has 17 residues. CDR3 nucleotides: TGTGCCAGCAGCGCCCGGACGGCGGCTAGCGGGATTGAGACCCAGTACTTC. Translating gives CASSARTAASGIETQYF.

V gene TRBV5-5 combines with J gene TRBJ1-2, with D possibly TRBD1 on 5 matching bases. Trimming pared 3 bases from V and 5 bases from J, leaving 11 bases between. The CDR3 loop spans 13 amino acids. Per the germline V gene, CDR1 is SGHKS and CDR2 is YYEKEE (reference sequence). Written as DNA, the CDR3 is TGTGCCAGCAGCTCGGTCGGGGGGTATGGCTACACCTTC. This gives the protein CASSSVGGYGYTF.

This clone is labeled medium-sized (0.01 to 0.1%). The sample carries other DNA sequences with the same CDR3. The V gene is TRBV27, the J gene TRBJ2-3; the D is unclear. This CDR3 has 13 amino acids. Germline lookup yields CDR1 MNHEY and CDR2 SMNVEV (reference sequence). Trimming cost V 5 bases and J 1 base, with 7 bases left between them. Here the CDR3 DNA reads TGTGCCAGCAGTCCCCGCGGCACAGATACGCAGTATTTT. Amino acid sequence: CASSPRGTDTQYF.

The rearrangement links TRBV10-3 to TRBJ2-7; no definite D call. The CDR3 spans 14 residues. Germline assignment: CDR1 ENHRY and CDR2 SYGVKD. Between the trimmed V and J ends, which lost 6 bases and 5 bases, there was a span of 17 bases. The DNA for the CDR3 is TGTGCCATCAGATCGGGTACTCCCGGCCACGAGCAGTACTTC. Translating it yields CAIRSGTPGHEQYF.

The gene calls are TRBV25-1 and TRBJ1-2, with D perhaps matching TRBD1 (6 bases). Germline V gene lookup returns CDR1 MGHDK and CDR2 SYGVNS. The CDR3 runs to 14 residues. V shed 3 bases and J shed 4 bases, with 12 bases lying between them. The CDR3 sequence is CASSDRLGAYGYTF. The DNA for the CDR3 is TGTGCCAGCAGTGACAGACTGGGGGCCTATGGCTACACCTTC.

The CDR3 nucleotides read TGTGCCAGCAGCTGGGGGACTAGCGGGAGCACAGATACGCAGTATTTT. Translation: CASSWGTSGSTDTQYF. The rearrangement uses TRBV7-9 and TRBJ2-3; 12 bases match TRBD2. The CDR3 is made up of 16 amino acids. V shed 4 bases and J 0 bases; nucleotides not matched to a gene: 2. Germline V lookup: CDR1 SEHNR, CDR2 FQNEAQ (reference sequence).

The gene calls are TRBV7-2 and TRBJ1-1; possible D gene TRBD1, 5 bases. The length of the CDR3 is 14 residues. The V end lost 2 bases, the J end lost 1 base, and 8 bases lay between the germline ends. Looked up from germline, CDR1 is SGHTA and CDR2 is FQGNSA. Written as DNA, the CDR3 is TGTGCCAGCAGCTTATGGGGGGGGAACACTGAAGCTTTCTTT. This translates into CASSLWGGNTEAFF.

The rearrangement uses TRBV5-1 and TRBJ1-1, with a weak D call TRBD1 (5 bases). There are 15 residues in the CDR3. The germline gives CDR1 SGHRS, CDR2 YFSETQ. Trimming shortened V by 4 bases and J by 0 bases, and 13 bases separated the two germline ends. The CDR3 DNA is TGCGCCAGCAGCCCAAAGACAGAAATGAACACTGAAGCTTTCTTT. Protein sequence: CASSPKTEMNTEAFF. The complete variable domain, with remaining parts taken from reference TRBV5-1 and TRBJ1-1, reads KAGVTQTPRYLIKTRGQQVTLSCSPISGHRSVSWYQQTPGQGLQFLFEYFSETQRNKGNFPGRFSGRQFSNSRSEMNVSTLELGDSALYLCASSPKTEMNTEAFFGQGTRLTVV.

The gene calls are TRBV5-1 and TRBJ2-2; 8 bases agree with TRBD1. CDR3 length: 16 residues. The germline CDR1 and CDR2 sequences are SGHRS and YFSETQ. Trimming cost V 0 bases and J 7 bases; bases outside gene matches: 8. CDR3 region: CASSLGVAGGIGELFF. The CDR3 DNA is TGCGCCAGCAGCTTGGGTGTGGCAGGGGGCATCGGGGAGCTGTTTTTT.

Note on this clone: Other DNA sequences from this sample encode an identical CDR3 as well. The chain combines TRBV9 with TRBJ2-5, with TRBD2 identical over 12 bases. The V gene end was trimmed by 0 bases and the J gene end by 5 bases; junction bases not matched to a gene: 2. CDR1 SGDLS and CDR2 YYNGEE come from the germline V gene. This CDR3 contains 15 residues. In DNA, the CDR3 is TGTGCCAGCAGCGTAGGGCTAGCGGGGGGGGAGACCCAGTACTTC. It translates to CASSVGLAGGETQYF.

This clone came up once. The CDR3 loop reads CASSLQGGSNQPQHF. The CDR3 DNA sequence: TGCGCCAGCAGCTTACAGGGGGGTAGCAATCAGCCCCAGCATTTT. The J gene is TRBJ1-5, the V gene TRBV5-1; 8 bases are a match to TRBD1. The CDR3 sequence is 15 residues long. V shed 2 bases and J 0 bases; nucleotides not matched to a gene: 1. Germline V gene data show CDR1 as SGHRS and CDR2 as YFSETQ.

The rearrangement uses TRBV19 and TRBJ2-2; TRBD2 matches at 7 bases. The germline CDR1 and CDR2 sequences are LNHDA and SQIVND (reference sequence). The length of the CDR3 is 15 residues. With 7 bases clipped from V and 7 bases from J, the junction kept 12 bases outside the gene matches. CDR3 nucleotide sequence: TGTGCCAGTAAGGAGGGGACTATTATATTCGGGGAGCTGTTTTTT. Amino acids: CASKEGTIIFGELFF.

The chain links TRBV3-1 (or the pseudogene TRBV3-2) to TRBJ2-1; 8 positions agree with TRBD1. The CDR3 runs to 14 residues. Per germline, CDR1 LGHDT and CDR2 YNNKEL (reference sequence). Trimming took 2 bases from V and 7 from J; bases not matched to a gene: 4. CDR3 DNA sequence: TGTGCCAGCAGCCAATGGCAGGGGGCTAATGAGCAGTTCTTC. Translating it yields CASSQWQGANEQFF.

The chain couples TRBV5-1 to TRBJ2-3; TRBD2 matches at 9 bases. The germline V gene has CDR1 SGHRS and CDR2 YFSETQ. The CDR3 length is 15 residues. V shed 3 bases and J 4 bases; nucleotides not matched to a gene: 6. Here the CDR3 reads CASSYSAGGADTQYF. CDR3 sequence (DNA): TGCGCCAGCAGCTATTCGGCGGGAGGGGCAGATACGCAGTATTTT.

This chain uses TRBV4-1 with TRBJ1-2; 7 bases map to TRBD1. The junction had 10 bases not matched to a gene; V was cut back by 2 bases and J by 7 bases. The CDR3 is 15 amino acids. Germline CDR1 and CDR2: MGHRA and YSYEKL. CDR3 in DNA: TGCGCCAGCAGCCAACCCCCCAGGGGGGACTTTGGCTACACCTTC. Its protein product is CASSQPPRGDFGYTF.

This chain links TRBV7-2 with TRBJ2-6; D is perhaps TRBD2 (6 bases). Per germline, CDR1 SGHTA and CDR2 FQGNSA. The V end lost 2 bases, the J end lost 0 bases, and 11 bases lay between the germline ends. The CDR3 spans 17 residues. CDR3 residues: CASSLWVEGSGANVLTF. For the CDR3, the DNA is TGTGCCAGCAGCTTATGGGTGGAGGGCTCTGGGGCCAACGTCCTGACTTTC.

This clone has only one observation. In the same sample, other DNA sequences code for this CDR3. The chain recombines TRBV4-1 with TRBJ2-3; 8 bases agree with TRBD2. This CDR3 has 19 residues. V lost 1 base and J lost 3; bases outside the gene matches: 15. Per germline, CDR1 MGHRA and CDR2 YSYEKL. The CDR3 DNA reads TGCGCCAGCAGCCAAGTTGATCTGTTCGCGGGGGGCGGTACAGATACGCAGTATTTT. Its translation is CASSQVDLFAGGGTDTQYF.

V usage is TRBV6-6 and J usage is TRBJ2-7; the match to TRBD1 covers 10 bases. There are 16 residues in the CDR3. Per the germline V gene, CDR1 is MNHNY and CDR2 is SVGAGI (reference sequence). With 6 bases clipped from V and 4 bases from J, the junction kept 12 bases outside the gene matches. Here the CDR3 reads CASSRDRGVGGYEQYF. CDR3 nucleotide sequence: TGTGCCAGCAGCCGGGACAGGGGAGTGGGAGGGTACGAGCAGTACTTC.

V is TRBV11-2 and J is TRBJ2-1, with D possibly TRBD1 on 6 matching bases. Germline loops: CDR1 SGHAT, CDR2 FQNNGV. The length of the CDR3 is 15 residues. V was shortened by 5 bases and J by 4 bases, with 15 bases between the two germline ends. The CDR3 region is CASSPQGIGYNEQFF. The CDR3, as DNA: TGTGCCAGCAGCCCACAGGGCATTGGGTACAATGAGCAGTTCTTC.

The rearrangement joins TRBV5-3 to TRBJ2-1, with unresolved D. TRBV5-3 is classed as an ORF, of uncertain function. V was shortened by 8 bases and J by 9 bases, with 9 bases between the two germline ends. This CDR3 is built from 10 residues. The DNA for the CDR3 is TGTGCCAGTCCCCCGGGTGAGCAGTTCTTC. Translated, it gives CASPPGEQFF.

V usage is TRBV7-6 and J usage is TRBJ1-4, with D possibly matching TRBD1 (5 bases). The CDR3 consists of 14 residues. Trimming left V 8 bases short and J 8 bases short, with 18 bases between. The V gene's germline CDR1 is SGHVS and CDR2 FNYEAQ. The CDR3 spells CASGPGPPGEKLFF. The CDR3 DNA reads TGTGCCAGCGGTCCAGGGCCCCCCGGGGAAAAACTGTTTTTT.

This clone has a count of ten or more. The V gene is TRBV13, the J gene TRBJ2-7; possibly TRBD1 for D (6 bases). The germline gives CDR1 PRHDT, CDR2 FYEKMQ (reference sequence). This CDR3 is built from 14 residues. The V end was cut by 0 bases, the J end by 6 bases, with 12 bases between. The CDR3 nucleotides read TGTGCCAGCAGCTTAGGCCGGTTAGGGGGCGAGCAGTACTTC. Its translation: CASSLGRLGGEQYF.